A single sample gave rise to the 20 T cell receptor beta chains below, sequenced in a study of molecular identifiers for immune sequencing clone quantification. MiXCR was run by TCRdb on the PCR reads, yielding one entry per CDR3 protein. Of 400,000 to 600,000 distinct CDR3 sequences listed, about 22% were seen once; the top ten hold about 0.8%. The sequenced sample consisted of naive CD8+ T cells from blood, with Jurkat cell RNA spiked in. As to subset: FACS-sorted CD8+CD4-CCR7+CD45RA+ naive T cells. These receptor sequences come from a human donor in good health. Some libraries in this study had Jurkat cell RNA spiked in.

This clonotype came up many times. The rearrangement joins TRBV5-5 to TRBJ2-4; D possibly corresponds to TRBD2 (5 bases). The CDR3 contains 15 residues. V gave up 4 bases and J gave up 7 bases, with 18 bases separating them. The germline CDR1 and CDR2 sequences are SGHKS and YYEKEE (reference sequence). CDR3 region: CASSLHGGLANIQYF. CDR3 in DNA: TGTGCCAGCAGCCTGCACGGAGGCCTAGCTAACATTCAGTACTTC.

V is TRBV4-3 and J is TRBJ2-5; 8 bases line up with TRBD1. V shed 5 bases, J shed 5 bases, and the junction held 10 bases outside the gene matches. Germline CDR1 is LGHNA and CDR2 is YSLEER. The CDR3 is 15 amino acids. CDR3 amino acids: CASSKGRGLWETQYF. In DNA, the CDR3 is TGCGCCAGCAGCAAAGGCAGGGGGCTTTGGGAGACCCAGTACTTC.

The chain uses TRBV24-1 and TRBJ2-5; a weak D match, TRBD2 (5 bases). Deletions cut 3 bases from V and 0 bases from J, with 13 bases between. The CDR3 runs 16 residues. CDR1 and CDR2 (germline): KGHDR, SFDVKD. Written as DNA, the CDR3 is TGTGCCACCAGTGATCCCCGATCGGGAAACCAAGAGACCCAGTACTTC. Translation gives CATSDPRSGNQETQYF.

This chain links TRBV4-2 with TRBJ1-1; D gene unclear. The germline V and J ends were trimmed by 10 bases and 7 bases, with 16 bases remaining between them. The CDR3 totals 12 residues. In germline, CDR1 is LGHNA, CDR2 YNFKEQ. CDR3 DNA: TGTGCCACCACACCAGGCGGGGATGAAGCTTTCTTT. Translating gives CATTPGGDEAFF.

Written as DNA, the CDR3 is TGCGCCAGCAGCCGACCCCCGGGACAGGGGTACGGGGCCAACGTCCTGACTTTC. Protein product: CASSRPPGQGYGANVLTF. The chain carries TRBV4-3 and TRBJ2-6; 10 bases are a match to TRBD1. Trimming at V came to 4 bases and at J to 4 bases, leaving 10 bases not matched to a gene. The CDR3 consists of 18 residues. The germline V gene has CDR1 LGHNA and CDR2 YSLEER.

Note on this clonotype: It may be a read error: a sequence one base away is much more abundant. The CDR3 loop is CSARERFEQYF. Written as DNA, the CDR3 is TGCAGTGCTAGAGAAAGATTCGAGCAGTACTTC. The chain is built from TRBV20-1 and TRBJ2-7; no definite D call. Trimming cost V 0 bases and J 6 bases, with 6 bases left between them. The CDR3 contains 11 residues. The germline V gene has CDR1 DFQATT and CDR2 SNEGSKA (reference sequence).

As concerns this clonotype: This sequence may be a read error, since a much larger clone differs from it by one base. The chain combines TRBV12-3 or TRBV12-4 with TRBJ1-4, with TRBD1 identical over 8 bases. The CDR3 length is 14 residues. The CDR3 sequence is CASSVQGEREKLLF. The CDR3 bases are TGTGCCAGCAGTGTACAGGGGGAACGAGAAAAACTGCTTTTT.

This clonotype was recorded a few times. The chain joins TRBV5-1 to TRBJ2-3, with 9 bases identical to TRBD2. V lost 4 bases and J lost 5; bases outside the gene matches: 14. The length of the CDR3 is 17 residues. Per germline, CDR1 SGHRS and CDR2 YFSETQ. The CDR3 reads CASSDGTSPPWLDTQYF. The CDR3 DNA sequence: TGCGCCAGCAGCGACGGGACTAGCCCTCCTTGGTTAGATACGCAGTATTTT.

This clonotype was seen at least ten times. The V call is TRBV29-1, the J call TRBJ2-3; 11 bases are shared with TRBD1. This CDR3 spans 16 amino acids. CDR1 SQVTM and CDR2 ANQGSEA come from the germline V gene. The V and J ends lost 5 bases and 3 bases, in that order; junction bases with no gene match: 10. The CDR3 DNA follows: TGCAGCGTTTTCCTTGGGACAGGGGGGTGGACAGATACGCAGTATTTT. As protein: CSVFLGTGGWTDTQYF.

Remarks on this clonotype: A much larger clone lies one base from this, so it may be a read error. The DNA of the CDR3 is TGTGCCAGCACTATCCCGGGGCAGGCCGAAGCTTTCTTT. Its protein product is CASTIPGQAEAFF. The V call is TRBV7-9, the J call TRBJ1-1, with a weak D call TRBD1 (5 bases). The CDR3 is 13 residues long. From germline, CDR1 is SEHNR and CDR2 FQNEAQ (reference sequence). The V end lost 7 bases, the J end lost 8 bases, and 17 bases lay between the germline ends.

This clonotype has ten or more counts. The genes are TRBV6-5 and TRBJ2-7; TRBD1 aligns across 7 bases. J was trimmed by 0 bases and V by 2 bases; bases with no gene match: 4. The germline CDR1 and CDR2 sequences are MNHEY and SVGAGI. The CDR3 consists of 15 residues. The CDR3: CASSYGGDSSYEQYF. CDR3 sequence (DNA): TGTGCCAGCAGTTACGGTGGGGACAGCTCCTACGAGCAGTACTTC.

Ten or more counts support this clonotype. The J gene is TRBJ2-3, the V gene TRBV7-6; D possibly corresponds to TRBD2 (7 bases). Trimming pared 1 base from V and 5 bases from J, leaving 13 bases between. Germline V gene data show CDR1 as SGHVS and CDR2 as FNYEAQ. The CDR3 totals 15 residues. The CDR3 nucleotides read TGTGCCAGCAGCTTAGGAGGGGGGGCCGGAGATACGCAGTATTTT. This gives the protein CASSLGGGAGDTQYF.

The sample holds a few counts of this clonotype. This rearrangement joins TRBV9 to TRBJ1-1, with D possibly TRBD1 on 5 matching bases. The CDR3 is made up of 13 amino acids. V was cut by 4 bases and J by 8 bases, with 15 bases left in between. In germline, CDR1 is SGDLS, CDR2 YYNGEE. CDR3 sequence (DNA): TGTGCCAGCAGCTTCGATCAGGGAGGGGAAGCTTTCTTT. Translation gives CASSFDQGGEAFF.

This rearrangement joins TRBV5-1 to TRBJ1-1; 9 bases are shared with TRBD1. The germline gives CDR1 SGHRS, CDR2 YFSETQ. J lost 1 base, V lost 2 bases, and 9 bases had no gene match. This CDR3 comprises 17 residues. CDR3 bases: TGCGCCAGCAGCTTCCCCGAGACAGGGGGGAGGAACACTGAAGCTTTCTTT. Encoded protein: CASSFPETGGRNTEAFF.

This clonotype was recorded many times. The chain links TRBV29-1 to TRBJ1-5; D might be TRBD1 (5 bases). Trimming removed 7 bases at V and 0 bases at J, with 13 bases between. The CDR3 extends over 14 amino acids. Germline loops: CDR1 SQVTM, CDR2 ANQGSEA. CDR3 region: CSAIEGFSNQPQHF. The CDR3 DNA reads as TGCAGCGCAATCGAGGGGTTTAGCAATCAGCCCCAGCATTTT.

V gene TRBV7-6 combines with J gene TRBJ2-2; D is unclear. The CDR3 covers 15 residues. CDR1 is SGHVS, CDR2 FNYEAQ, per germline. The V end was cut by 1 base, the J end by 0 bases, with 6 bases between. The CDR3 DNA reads TGTGCCAGCAGCTTAGACAGATCGAACACCGGGGAGCTGTTTTTT. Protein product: CASSLDRSNTGELFF. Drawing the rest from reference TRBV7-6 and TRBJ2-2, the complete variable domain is GAGVSQSPRYKVTKRGQDVALRCDPISGHVSLYWYRQALGQGPEFLTYFNYEAQQDKSGLPNDRFSAERPEGSISTLTIQRTEQRDSAMYRCASSLDRSNTGELFFGEGSRLTVL.

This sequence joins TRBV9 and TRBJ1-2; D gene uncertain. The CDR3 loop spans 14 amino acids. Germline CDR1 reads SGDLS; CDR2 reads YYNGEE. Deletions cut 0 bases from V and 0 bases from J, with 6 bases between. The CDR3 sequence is CASSVATANYGYTF. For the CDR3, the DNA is TGTGCCAGCAGCGTAGCTACAGCTAACTATGGCTACACCTTC.

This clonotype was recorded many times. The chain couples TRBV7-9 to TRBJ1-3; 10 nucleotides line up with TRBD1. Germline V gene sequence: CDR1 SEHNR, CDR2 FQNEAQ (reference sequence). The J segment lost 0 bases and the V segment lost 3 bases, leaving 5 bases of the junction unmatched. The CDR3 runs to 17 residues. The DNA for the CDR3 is TGTGCCAGCAGCTTGTGGGACAGGGGAAACTCTGGAAACACCATATATTTT. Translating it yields CASSLWDRGNSGNTIYF.

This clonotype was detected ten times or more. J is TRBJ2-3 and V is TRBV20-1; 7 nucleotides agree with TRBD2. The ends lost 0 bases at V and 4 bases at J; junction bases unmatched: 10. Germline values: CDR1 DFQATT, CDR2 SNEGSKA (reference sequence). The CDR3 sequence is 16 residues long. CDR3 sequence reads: CSAREVGEGWPDTQYF. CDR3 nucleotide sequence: TGCAGTGCTAGAGAGGTGGGGGAGGGATGGCCAGATACGCAGTATTTT.

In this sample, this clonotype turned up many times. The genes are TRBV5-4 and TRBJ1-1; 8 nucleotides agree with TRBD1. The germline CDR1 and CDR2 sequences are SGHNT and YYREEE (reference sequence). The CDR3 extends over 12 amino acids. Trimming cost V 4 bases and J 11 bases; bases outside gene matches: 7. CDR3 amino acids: CASSPTGEKAFF. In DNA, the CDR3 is TGTGCCAGCAGCCCGACAGGGGAAAAGGCTTTCTTT.